This is a list of T cell receptor beta chains from one sample in a study of T cells in Graves' hyperthyroidism and ophthalmopathy. One entry per CDR3 protein, called by TCRdb with MiXCR from the multiplex PCR reads. The sample carries fewer than 550,000 distinct CDR3 sequences, around 16% recorded once. Sequenced: blood. The source of these receptors is a woman under 30 with Graves' hyperthyroidism. Each CDR3 is given with its conserved first and last residue. D genes are given only for firm matches. Size is stated for part of the rows, as once, few or many counts, or as a class when the clone is expanded.

D,size,length,J,V,DNA,CDR3
-,many,19,TRBJ2-1,TRBV28,TGTGCCAGCAGTTTATATTCGGATTCCGGGACCCCTCCCTACAATGAGCAGTTCTTC,CASSLYSDSGTPPYNEQFF
TRBD2,many,16,TRBJ2-1,TRBV28,TGTGCCAGCAGCTCCCCCCGACTAGCGGGTTACAATGAGCAGTTCTTC,CASSSPRLAGYNEQFF
-,few,15,TRBJ2-7,TRBV7-8,TGTGCCAGCAGCTTAGAGGGGATACAGGCCTACGAGCAGTACTTC,CASSLEGIQAYEQYF
TRBD1,-,14,TRBJ1-6,TRBV20-1,TGCAGTGCCGAGGGTGGGACAGGGGATTCACCCCTCCACTTT,CSAEGGTGDSPLHF
-,-,13,TRBJ1-2,TRBV6-1,TGTGCCAGCAGTGCGGGACACATTTATGGCTACACCTTC,CASSAGHIYGYTF
-,-,14,TRBJ1-1,TRBV28,TGTGCCAGCAGTATCTGGCGACGGCACACTGAAGCTTTCTTT,CASSIWRRHTEAFF
TRBD1,many,15,TRBJ2-7,TRBV6-2/TRBV6-3,TGTGCCAGCAGTTACGAGACAGGGGGGCCCTACGAGCAGTACTTC,CASSYETGGPYEQYF
TRBD2,-,13,TRBJ2-7,TRBV20-1,TGCAGTGCTGGGACTAGCGTTTTCTACGAGCAGTACTTC,CSAGTSVFYEQYF
-,many,14,TRBJ2-7,TRBV5-1,TGCGCCAGCAGCTTTTGGCAGGGGCATTACGAGCAGTACTTC,CASSFWQGHYEQYF
TRBD2,many,15,TRBJ2-1,TRBV11-3,TGTGCCAGCAGCTTGGGACGTAGCGGGGCAAATGAGCAGTTCTTC,CASSLGRSGANEQFF
-,many,15,TRBJ1-1,TRBV20-1,TGCAGTGCTAGAGATGGTAAGGGAATGAACACTGAAGCTTTCTTT,CSARDGKGMNTEAFF
-,-,15,TRBJ2-3,TRBV5-1,TGCGCCAGCAGCTTATACAGGGTTAGCACAGATACGCAGTATTTT,CASSLYRVSTDTQYF
-,many,12,TRBJ1-2,TRBV3-1,TGTGCCAGCAGCCATACCAATAGGGGCTACACCTTC,CASSHTNRGYTF
TRBD1,-,14,TRBJ1-1,TRBV7-9,TGTGCCAGCAGCTTAACAGGGGGCCTTTCTGAAGCTTTCTTT,CASSLTGGLSEAFF
-,many,14,TRBJ2-5,TRBV27,TGTGCCAGCACCCCTCTAGCAGGAGGGGAGACCCAGTACTTC,CASTPLAGGETQYF
-,-,12,TRBJ2-2,TRBV9,TGTGCCAGCAGCGTCTTAACCGGGGAGCTGTTTTTT,CASSVLTGELFF
TRBD2,-,17,TRBJ2-3,TRBV6-9,TGCGCCAGCAGTGCCGGGGGGGGGAGAGCGGGAAGAGATACGCAGTATTTT,CASSAGGGRAGRDTQYF
-,many,16,TRBJ2-5,TRBV7-2,TGTGCCAGCAGCTCGCGCCCGGTAGGAAACCAAGAGACCCAGTACTTC,CASSSRPVGNQETQYF
-,many,13,TRBJ2-3,TRBV3-1,TGTGCCAGCAGCCAAGGTACTCGTCCTACGCAGTATTTT,CASSQGTRPTQYF
-,many,15,TRBJ1-1,TRBV4-3,TGCGCCAGCAGCCTAGATGGGTGGAAGAACACTGAAGCTTTCTTT,CASSLDGWKNTEAFF
-,many,14,TRBJ2-7,TRBV12-3/TRBV12-4,TGTGCCAGCAGCTCTTTCGGGGGCTACTACGAGCAGTACTTC,CASSSFGGYYEQYF
-,many,14,TRBJ1-1,TRBV5-6,TGTGCCAGCAGCTTAATGGGAGGGGTTGGTGAAGCTTTCTTT,CASSLMGGVGEAFF
-,few,15,TRBJ1-1,TRBV9,TGTGCCAGCAGCGTAGGAACGACTTGGAACACTGAAGCTTTCTTT,CASSVGTTWNTEAFF
TRBD1,few,15,TRBJ2-3,TRBV12-3/TRBV12-4,TGTGCCAGCAGTCTGGGACAGTCAAGCACAGATACGCAGTATTTT,CASSLGQSSTDTQYF
TRBD1,many,15,TRBJ1-5,TRBV11-2,TGTGCCAGCAGCAAACAGGGGAGTGAGCGTCAGCCCCAGCATTTT,CASSKQGSERQPQHF
-,-,15,TRBJ1-5,TRBV19,TGTGCCAGTACCGACAGGAGTTATAGCAATCAGCCCCAGCATTTT,CASTDRSYSNQPQHF
-,many,18,TRBJ2-3,TRBV20-1,TGCAGTGCTAGAGATCTAAACGAGGCTAGCTACGGCACAGATACGCAGTATTTT,CSARDLNEASYGTDTQYF
TRBD1,few,15,TRBJ1-1,TRBV18,TGTGCCAGCTCACGAGGGACAGGGGGTGTCGGCGAAGCTTTCTTT,CASSRGTGGVGEAFF
-,-,15,TRBJ1-5,TRBV20-1,TGCAGTGCTAGAGCGGTGGAGGACATCCGTCAGCCCCAGCATTTT,CSARAVEDIRQPQHF
-,-,15,TRBJ1-5,TRBV28,TGTGCCAGCAGCCTGGGAGACAACGCCAATCAGCCCCAGCATTTT,CASSLGDNANQPQHF
-,many,13,TRBJ1-1,TRBV29-1,TGCAGCGTCAACACCGGATTGAACACTGAAGCTTTCTTT,CSVNTGLNTEAFF
-,many,16,TRBJ2-1,TRBV2,TGTGCCAGCATTACAGGGAAGGTAGTAGGCTACAATGAGCAGTTCTTC,CASITGKVVGYNEQFF
TRBD2,-,17,TRBJ2-3,TRBV11-2,TGTGCCAGCAGCTCAAGTCGGTCGGGGGGATACACAGATACGCAGTATTTT,CASSSSRSGGYTDTQYF
-,many,15,TRBJ2-6,TRBV6-1,TGTGCCAGTAGAGACGGAGTCTCTGGGGCCAACGTCCTGACTTTC,CASRDGVSGANVLTF
-,many,15,TRBJ2-7,TRBV7-3,TGTGCCAGCAGCGCAGGCGGCCTAAGCTCCTACGAGCAGTACTTC,CASSAGGLSSYEQYF
-,many,12,TRBJ1-2,TRBV28,TGTGCCAGCACCTCCCAGGGAGGTGGCTACACCTTC,CASTSQGGGYTF
-,few,11,TRBJ2-7,TRBV27,TGTGCCAGCGGACCGGCCTACGAGCAGTACTTC,CASGPAYEQYF
-,-,14,TRBJ2-7,TRBV5-6,TGTGCCGGCGGAACAGGGATGCGGGGTTACGAGCAGTACTTC,CAGGTGMRGYEQYF
TRBD1,once,14,TRBJ2-7,TRBV6-1,TGTGCCAGCAGGCTAGGACAGGGGACCTACGAGCAGTACTTC,CASRLGQGTYEQYF
TRBD1,many,15,TRBJ1-1,TRBV12-3/TRBV12-4,TGTGCCAGCAGTGCCCGACAGGGGAAGTACACTGAAGCTTTCTTT,CASSARQGKYTEAFF
-,-,16,TRBJ1-2,TRBV2,TGTGCCAGCAGTGAACAGCCGGCCCCAGCTAACTATGGCTACACCTTC,CASSEQPAPANYGYTF
-,-,15,TRBJ1-1,TRBV18,TGTGCCAGCTCACCACCGCAGGGGACGAGAACTGAAGCTTTCTTT,CASSPPQGTRTEAFF